The entry that follows covers one T cell receptor beta chain sequence. The antigen is not known. The data were obtained in a study of T cell repertoires in cytomegalovirus infection. Each CDR3 protein gets one entry after TCRdb re-called the reads with MiXCR. The data contain about 220,000 distinct CDR3 sequences, 35% to 40% of them singletons. Germline lookup yields CDR1 MNHEY and CDR2 SMNVEV (reference sequence). V was trimmed by 5 bases and J by 4 bases, leaving 12 bases between them. This CDR3 comprises 14 residues. The V gene is TRBV27, the J gene TRBJ2-1; tentatively, D is TRBD2 (6 bases). The sample consisted of CD8+ T cells from cultured PBMCs, taken from culture after CMV antigen stimulation. The TCR originated in a human donor in good health (CMV status not recorded). Some clones in this sample may be carry-over from other donors' samples. The CDR3 sequence is CASSRGSGYNEQFF. CDR3 nucleotides: TGTGCCAGCAGTAGAGGTAGCGGATACAATGAGCAGTTCTTC.